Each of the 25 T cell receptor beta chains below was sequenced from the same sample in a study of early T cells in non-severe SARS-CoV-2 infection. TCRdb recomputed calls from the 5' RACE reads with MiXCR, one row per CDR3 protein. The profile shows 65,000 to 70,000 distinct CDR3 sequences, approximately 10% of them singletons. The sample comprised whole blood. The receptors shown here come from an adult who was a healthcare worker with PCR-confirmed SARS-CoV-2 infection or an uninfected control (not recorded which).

The CDR3 is CAITSRELRDEQFF. The CDR3 nucleotides are TGTGCCATCACAAGTCGGGAGCTACGCGATGAGCAGTTCTTC. J is TRBJ2-1 and V is TRBV10-3, with D maybe TRBD2 (6 bases). This CDR3 spans 14 amino acids. Germline-derived CDR1 and CDR2 are ENHRY and SYGVKD. V shed 7 bases and J shed 8 bases, with 18 bases lying between them.

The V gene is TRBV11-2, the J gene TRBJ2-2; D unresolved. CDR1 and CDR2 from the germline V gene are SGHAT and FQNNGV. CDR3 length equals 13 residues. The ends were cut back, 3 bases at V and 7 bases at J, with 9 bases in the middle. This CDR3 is CASSFDPGGELFF. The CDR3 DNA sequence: TGTGCCAGCAGCTTCGACCCAGGCGGGGAGCTGTTTTTT. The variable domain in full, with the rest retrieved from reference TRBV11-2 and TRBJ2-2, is EAGVAQSPRYKIIEKRQSVAFWCNPISGHATLYWYQQILGQGPKLLIQFQNNGVVDDSQLPKDRFSAERLKGVDSTLKIQPAKLEDSAVYLCASSFDPGGELFFGEGSRLTVL.

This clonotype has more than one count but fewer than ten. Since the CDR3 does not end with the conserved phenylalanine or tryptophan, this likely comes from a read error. CDR3 nucleotides: TGCAGCGTTGACCCAGGGGACTATGGCTACACCCTC. Amino acid sequence: CSVDPGDYGYTL. The V call is TRBV29-1, the J call TRBJ1-2, with D possibly being TRBD1 (6 bases). V lost 3 bases to trimming and J lost 3 bases, with 8 bases between them. This CDR3 contains 12 residues. Germline CDR1 and CDR2: SQVTM and ANQGSEA.

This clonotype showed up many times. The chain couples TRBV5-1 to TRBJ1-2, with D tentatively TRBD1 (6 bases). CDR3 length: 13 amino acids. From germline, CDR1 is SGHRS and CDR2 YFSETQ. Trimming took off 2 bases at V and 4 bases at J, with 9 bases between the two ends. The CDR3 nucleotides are TGCGCCAGCAGCTTCACACAGGGCTATGGCTACACCTTC. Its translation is CASSFTQGYGYTF.

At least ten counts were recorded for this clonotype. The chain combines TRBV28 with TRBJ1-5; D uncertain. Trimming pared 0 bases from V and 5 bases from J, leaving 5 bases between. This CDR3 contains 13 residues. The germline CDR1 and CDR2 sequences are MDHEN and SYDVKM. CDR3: CASSLWVDQPQHF. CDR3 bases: TGTGCCAGCAGTTTATGGGTTGATCAGCCCCAGCATTTT.

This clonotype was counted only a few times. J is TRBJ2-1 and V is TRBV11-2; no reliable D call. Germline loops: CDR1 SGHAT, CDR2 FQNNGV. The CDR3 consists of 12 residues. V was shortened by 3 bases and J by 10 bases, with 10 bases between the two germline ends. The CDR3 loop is CASSFGQREQFF. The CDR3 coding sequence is TGTGCCAGCAGCTTTGGTCAACGGGAGCAGTTCTTC.

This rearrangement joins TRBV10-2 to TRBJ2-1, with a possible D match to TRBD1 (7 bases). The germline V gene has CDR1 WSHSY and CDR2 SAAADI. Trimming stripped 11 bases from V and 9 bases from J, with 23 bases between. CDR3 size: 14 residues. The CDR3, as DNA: TGCGCCGCGTCCCAGGGGGAGGAAGTGAGTGAGCAGTTCTTC. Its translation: CAASQGEEVSEQFF.

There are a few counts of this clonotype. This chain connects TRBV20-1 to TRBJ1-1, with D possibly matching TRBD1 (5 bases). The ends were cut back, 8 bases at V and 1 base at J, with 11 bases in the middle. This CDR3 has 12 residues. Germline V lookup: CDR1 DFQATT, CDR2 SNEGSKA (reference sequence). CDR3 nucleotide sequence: TGCAGTCCGTGGGGGGAGAACACTGAAGCTTTCTTT. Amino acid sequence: CSPWGENTEAFF.

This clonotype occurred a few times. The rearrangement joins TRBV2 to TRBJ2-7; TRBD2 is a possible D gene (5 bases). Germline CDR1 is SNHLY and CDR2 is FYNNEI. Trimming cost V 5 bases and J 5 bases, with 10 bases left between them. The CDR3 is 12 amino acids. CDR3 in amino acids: CASSSTGNEQYF. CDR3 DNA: TGTGCCAGCAGTTCGACGGGGAACGAGCAGTACTTC.

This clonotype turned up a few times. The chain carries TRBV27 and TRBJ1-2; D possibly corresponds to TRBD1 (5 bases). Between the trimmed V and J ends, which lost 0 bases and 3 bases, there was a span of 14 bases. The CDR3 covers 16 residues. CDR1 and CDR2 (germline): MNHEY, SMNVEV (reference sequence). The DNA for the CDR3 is TGTGCCAGCAGTTTATCTTATGTTCGGGGCGACTATGGCTACACCTTC. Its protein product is CASSLSYVRGDYGYTF.

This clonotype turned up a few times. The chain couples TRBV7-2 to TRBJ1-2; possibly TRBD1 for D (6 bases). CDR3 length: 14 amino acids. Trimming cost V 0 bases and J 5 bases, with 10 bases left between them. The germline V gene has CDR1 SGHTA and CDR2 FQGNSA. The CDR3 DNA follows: TGTGCCAGCAGCTTAGCTGGGGGGGCGTATGGCTACACCTTC. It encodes CASSLAGGAYGYTF. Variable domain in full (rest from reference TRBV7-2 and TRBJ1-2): GAGVSQSPSNKVTEKGKDVELRCDPISGHTALYWYRQSLGQGLEFLIYFQGNSAPDKSGLPSDRFSAERTGGSVSTLTIQRTQQEDSAVYLCASSLAGGAYGYTFGSGTRLTVV.

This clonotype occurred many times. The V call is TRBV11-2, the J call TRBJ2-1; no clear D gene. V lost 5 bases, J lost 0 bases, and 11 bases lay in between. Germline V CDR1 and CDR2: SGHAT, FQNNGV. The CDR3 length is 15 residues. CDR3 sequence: CASSHEVHSYNEQFF. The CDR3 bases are TGTGCCAGCAGCCACGAGGTGCACTCCTACAATGAGCAGTTCTTC.

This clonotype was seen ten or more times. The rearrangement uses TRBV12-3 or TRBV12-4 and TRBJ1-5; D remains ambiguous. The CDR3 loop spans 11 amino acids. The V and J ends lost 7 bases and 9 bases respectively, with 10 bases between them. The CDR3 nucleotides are TGTGCCAGCAAAAAGTCAGGGCCCCAGCATTTT. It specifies CASKKSGPQHF.

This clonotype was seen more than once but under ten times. In DNA form, the CDR3 reads TGTGCTAGTGGTTCTTGGAACACCGGGGAGCTGTTTTTT. Protein sequence: CASGSWNTGELFF. The rearrangement links TRBV12-5 to TRBJ2-2; D ambiguous. Germline V lookup: CDR1 LGHNT, CDR2 FRNRAP. The CDR3 length is 13 residues. Deletions cut 4 bases from V and 1 base from J, with 4 bases between.

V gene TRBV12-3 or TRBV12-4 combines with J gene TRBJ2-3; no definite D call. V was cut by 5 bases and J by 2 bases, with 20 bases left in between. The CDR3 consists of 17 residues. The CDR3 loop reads CASSPSPAPAATDTQYF. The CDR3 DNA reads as TGTGCCAGCAGTCCATCCCCGGCCCCGGCGGCCACAGATACGCAGTATTTT.

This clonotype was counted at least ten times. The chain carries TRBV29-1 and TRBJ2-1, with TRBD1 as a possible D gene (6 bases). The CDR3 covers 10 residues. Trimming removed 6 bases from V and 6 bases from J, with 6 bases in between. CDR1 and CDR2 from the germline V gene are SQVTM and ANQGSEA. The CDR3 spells CSVRGNEQFF. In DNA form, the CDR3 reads TGCAGCGTCAGGGGCAATGAGCAGTTCTTC.

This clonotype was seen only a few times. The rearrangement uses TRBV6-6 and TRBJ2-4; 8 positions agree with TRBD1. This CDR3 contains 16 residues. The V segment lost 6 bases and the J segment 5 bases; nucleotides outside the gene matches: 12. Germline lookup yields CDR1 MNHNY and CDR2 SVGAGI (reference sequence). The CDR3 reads CASSNKGQGAQNIQYF. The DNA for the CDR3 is TGTGCCAGCAGCAACAAGGGTCAGGGGGCCCAAAACATTCAGTACTTC.

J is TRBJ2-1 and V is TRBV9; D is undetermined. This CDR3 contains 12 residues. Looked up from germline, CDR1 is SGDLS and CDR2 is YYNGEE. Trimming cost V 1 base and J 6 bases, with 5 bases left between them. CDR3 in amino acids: CASSVPSNEQFF. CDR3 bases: TGTGCCAGCAGCGTACCCTCCAATGAGCAGTTCTTC.

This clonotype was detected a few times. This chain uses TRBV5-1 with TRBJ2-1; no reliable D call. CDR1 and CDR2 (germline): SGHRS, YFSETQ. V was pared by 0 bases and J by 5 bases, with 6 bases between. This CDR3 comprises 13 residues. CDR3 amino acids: CASSLGRDNEQFF. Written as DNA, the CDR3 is TGCGCCAGCAGCTTGGGGCGAGACAATGAGCAGTTCTTC.

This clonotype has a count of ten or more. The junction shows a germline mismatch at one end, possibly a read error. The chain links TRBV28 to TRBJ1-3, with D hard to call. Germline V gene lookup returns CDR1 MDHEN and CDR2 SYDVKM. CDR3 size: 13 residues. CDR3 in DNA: TGTGCCAGCAGTTTGATCTCTGAAAACACCATATATTTT. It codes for CASSLISENTIYF.

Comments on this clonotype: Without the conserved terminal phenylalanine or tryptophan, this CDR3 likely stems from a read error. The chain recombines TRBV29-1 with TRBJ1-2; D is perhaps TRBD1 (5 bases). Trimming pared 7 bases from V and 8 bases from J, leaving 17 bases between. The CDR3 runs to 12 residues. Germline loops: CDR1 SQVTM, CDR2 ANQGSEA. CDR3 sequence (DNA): TGCAGCGCCGGGACGGGTCGGGTCGGCTACACCATC. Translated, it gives CSAGTGRVGYTI.

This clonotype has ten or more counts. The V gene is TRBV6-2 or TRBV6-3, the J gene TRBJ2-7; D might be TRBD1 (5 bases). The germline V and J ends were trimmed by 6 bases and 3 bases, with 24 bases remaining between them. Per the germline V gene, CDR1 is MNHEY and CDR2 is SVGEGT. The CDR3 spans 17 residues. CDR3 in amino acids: CASSLRGIPRIGYEQYF. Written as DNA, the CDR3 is TGTGCCAGCAGCCTAAGGGGCATTCCGCGCATCGGCTACGAGCAGTACTTC.

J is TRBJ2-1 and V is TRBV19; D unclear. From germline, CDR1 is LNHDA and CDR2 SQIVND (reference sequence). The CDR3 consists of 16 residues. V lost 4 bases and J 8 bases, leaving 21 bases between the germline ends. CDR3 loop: CASSSQHGGVSDEQFF. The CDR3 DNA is TGTGCCAGTAGTAGTCAACATGGTGGGGTTTCGGATGAGCAGTTCTTC.

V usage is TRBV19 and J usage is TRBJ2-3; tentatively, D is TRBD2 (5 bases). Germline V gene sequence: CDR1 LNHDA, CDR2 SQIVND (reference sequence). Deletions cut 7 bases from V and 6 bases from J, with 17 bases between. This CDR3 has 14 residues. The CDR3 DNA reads TGTGCCAGTACCCCTTCCCGACGAGGGGATACGCAGTATTTT. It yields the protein CASTPSRRGDTQYF.

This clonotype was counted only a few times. The CDR3 coding sequence is TGTGCCAGCAGCTTAGTCGGAATCCATGAGCAGTTCTTC. Translating gives CASSLVGIHEQFF. The chain uses TRBV7-9 and TRBJ2-1; D gene uncertain. The germline V gene encodes CDR1 SEHNR and CDR2 FQNEAQ (reference sequence). The length of the CDR3 is 13 residues. The V gene lost 1 base and the J gene lost 8 bases, with 9 bases spanning the gap.